The 5 T cell receptor beta chains presented below share a single source sample, sequenced in a study of monozygotic twins with inflammatory bowel disease. TCRdb derives one entry per CDR3 protein from the 5' RACE reads, leaving out DNA. There are approximately 160,000 distinct CDR3 sequences in the sample, with about 7.4% held by the top ten. Sequenced sample: blood. Receptors originate from a human donor with ulcerative colitis or Crohn's disease, or a healthy co-twin of an affected twin (not recorded which).

The chain carries TRBV5-1 and TRBJ1-1; the TRBD1 assignment by TCRdb is unverifiable without DNA. The germline CDR1 and CDR2 sequences are SGHRS and YFSETQ. The CDR3 spans 14 residues. CDR3 in amino acids: CASSHPGMNTEAFF.

V is TRBV5-4 and J is TRBJ2-3; TCRdb's D call of TRBD2 is untestable without DNA. CDR1 and CDR2 from the germline V gene are SGHNT and YYREEE (reference sequence). The CDR3 runs to 16 residues. The CDR3 loop is CASTVRTSGDTDTQYF.

The chain links TRBV28 to TRBJ2-5. The CDR3 loop spans 13 amino acids. Germline V gene lookup returns CDR1 MDHEN and CDR2 SYDVKM. The CDR3 region is CASSSGVLKTQYF.

The rearrangement uses TRBV5-1 and TRBJ1-2; TCRdb selects TRBD1, and the lack of DNA leaves this call unchecked. This CDR3 spans 16 amino acids. CDR1 and CDR2 from the germline V gene are SGHRS and YFSETQ. The CDR3 spells CASSPGTGGTNYGYTF.

The chain joins TRBV5-1 to TRBJ2-3; TCRdb's D call of TRBD2 is untestable without DNA. Germline V lookup: CDR1 SGHRS, CDR2 YFSETQ. The CDR3 length is 16 residues. The CDR3 loop is CASSLLASGGPDTQYF.